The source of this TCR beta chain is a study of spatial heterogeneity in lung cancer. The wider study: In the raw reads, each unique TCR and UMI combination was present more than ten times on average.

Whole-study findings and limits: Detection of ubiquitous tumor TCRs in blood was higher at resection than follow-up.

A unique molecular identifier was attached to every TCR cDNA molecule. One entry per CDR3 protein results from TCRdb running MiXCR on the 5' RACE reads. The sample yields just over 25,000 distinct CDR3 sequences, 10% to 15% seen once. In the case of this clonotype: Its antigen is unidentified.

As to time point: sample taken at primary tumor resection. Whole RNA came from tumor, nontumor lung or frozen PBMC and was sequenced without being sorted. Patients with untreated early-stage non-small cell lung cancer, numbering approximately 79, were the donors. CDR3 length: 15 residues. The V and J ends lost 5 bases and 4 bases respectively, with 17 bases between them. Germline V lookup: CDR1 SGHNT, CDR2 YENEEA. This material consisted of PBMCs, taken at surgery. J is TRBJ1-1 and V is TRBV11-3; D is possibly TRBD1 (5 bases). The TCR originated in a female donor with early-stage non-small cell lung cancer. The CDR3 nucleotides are TGTGCCAGCAGCCCCCATGGGGGAGGGCGCACTGAAGCTTTCTTT. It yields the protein CASSPHGGGRTEAFF.